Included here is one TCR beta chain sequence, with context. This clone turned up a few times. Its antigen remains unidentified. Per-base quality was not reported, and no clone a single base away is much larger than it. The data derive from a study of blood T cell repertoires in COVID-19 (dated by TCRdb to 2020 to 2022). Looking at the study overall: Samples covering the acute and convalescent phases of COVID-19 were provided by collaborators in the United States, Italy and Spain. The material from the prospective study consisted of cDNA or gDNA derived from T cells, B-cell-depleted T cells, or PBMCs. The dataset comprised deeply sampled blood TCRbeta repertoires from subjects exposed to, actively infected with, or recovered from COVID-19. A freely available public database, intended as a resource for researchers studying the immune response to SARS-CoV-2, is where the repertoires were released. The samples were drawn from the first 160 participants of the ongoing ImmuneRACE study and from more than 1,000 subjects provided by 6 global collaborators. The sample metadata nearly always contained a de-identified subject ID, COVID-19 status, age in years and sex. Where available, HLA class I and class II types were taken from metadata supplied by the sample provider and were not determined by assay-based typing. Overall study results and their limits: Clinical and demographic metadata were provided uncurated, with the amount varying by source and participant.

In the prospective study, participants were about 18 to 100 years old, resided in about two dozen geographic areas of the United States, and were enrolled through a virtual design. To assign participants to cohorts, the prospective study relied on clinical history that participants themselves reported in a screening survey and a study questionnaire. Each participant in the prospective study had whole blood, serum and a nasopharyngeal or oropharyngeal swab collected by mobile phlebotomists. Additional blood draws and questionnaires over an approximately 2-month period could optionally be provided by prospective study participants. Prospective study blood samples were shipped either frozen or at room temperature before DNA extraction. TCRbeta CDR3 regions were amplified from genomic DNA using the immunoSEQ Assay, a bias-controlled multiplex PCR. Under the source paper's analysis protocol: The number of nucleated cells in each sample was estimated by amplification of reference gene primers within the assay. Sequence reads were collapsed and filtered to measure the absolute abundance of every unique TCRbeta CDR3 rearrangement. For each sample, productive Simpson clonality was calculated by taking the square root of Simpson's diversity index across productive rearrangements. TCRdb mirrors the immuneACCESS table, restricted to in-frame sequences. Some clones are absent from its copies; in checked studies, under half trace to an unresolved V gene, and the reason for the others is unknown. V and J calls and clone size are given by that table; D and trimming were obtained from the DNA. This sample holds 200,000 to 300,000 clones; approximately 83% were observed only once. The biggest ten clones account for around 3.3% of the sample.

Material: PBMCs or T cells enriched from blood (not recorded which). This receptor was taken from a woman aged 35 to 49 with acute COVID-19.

The DNA sequence reads TGTGCCAGCAGCCAAGATAGGCGGCACCCTAACTATGGCTACACCTTC. Translation gives CASSQDRRHPNYGYTF. The V gene is TRBV3-1 (or the pseudogene TRBV3-2) and the J gene is TRBJ1-2, with the identity of the D gene unclear. The CDR3 runs 16 residues from the cysteine to the phenylalanine. Just CDR3 DNA is preserved here, 48 bases in frame from base 1. From a lookup of the germline V gene (reference sequence), CDR1 and CDR2 are LGHDT and YNNKEL. The junction carries 11 bases between V and J, which are trimmed by 0 bases and 0 bases respectively.